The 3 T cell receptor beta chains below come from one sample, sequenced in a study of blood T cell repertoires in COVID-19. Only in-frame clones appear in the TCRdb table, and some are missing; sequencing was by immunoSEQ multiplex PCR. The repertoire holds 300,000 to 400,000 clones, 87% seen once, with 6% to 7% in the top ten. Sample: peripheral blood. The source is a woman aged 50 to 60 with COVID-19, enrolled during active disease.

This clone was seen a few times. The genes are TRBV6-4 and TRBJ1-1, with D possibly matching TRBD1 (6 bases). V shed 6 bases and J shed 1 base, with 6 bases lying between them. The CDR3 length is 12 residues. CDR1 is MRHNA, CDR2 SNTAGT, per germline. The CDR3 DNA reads TGTGCCAGCAGGGGACAGAACACTGAAGCTTTCTTT. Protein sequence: CASRGQNTEAFF.

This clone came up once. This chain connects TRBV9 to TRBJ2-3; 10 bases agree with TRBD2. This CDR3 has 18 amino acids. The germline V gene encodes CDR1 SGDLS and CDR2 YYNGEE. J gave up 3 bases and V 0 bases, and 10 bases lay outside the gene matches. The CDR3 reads CASSVGNRAGGPTDTQYF. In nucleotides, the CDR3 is TGTGCCAGCAGCGTAGGGAATAGAGCGGGAGGGCCAACAGATACGCAGTATTTT.

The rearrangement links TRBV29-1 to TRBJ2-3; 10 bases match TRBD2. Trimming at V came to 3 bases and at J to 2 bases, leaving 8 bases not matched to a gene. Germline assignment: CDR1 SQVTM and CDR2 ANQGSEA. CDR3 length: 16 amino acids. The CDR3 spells CSVDGLAGAPTDTQYF. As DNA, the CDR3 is TGCAGCGTTGATGGCCTAGCGGGAGCTCCCACAGATACGCAGTATTTT.